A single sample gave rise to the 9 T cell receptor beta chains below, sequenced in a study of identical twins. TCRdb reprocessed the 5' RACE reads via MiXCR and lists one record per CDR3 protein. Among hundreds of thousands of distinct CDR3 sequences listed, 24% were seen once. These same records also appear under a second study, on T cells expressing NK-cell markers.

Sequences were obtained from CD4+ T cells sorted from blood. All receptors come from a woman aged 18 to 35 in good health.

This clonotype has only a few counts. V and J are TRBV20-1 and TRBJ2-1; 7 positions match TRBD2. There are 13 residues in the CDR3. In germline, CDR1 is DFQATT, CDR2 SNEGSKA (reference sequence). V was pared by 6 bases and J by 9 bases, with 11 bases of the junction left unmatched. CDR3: CSAPPSGVSEQFF. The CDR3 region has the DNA TGCAGTGCCCCTCCCAGCGGGGTTAGTGAGCAGTTCTTC.

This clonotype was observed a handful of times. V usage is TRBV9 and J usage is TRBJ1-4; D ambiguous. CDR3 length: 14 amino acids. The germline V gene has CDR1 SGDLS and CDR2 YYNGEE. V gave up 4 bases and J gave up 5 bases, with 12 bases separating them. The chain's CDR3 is CASSPYGRNEKLFF. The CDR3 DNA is TGTGCCAGCAGCCCTTACGGACGGAATGAAAAACTGTTTTTT.

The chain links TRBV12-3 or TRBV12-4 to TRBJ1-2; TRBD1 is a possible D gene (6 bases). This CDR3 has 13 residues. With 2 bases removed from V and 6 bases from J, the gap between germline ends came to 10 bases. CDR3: CASSLTDSHGYTF. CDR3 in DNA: TGTGCCAGCAGTTTAACGGACAGCCATGGCTACACCTTC.

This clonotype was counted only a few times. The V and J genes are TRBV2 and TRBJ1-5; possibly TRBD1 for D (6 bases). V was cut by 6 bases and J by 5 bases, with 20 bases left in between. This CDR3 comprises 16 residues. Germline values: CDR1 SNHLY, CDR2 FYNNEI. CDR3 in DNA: TGTGCCAGCAGGAACCCGGGACACCCGTCAGATCAGCCCCAGCATTTT. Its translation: CASRNPGHPSDQPQHF. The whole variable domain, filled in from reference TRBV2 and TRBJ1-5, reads EPEVTQTPSHQVTQMGQEVILRCVPISNHLYFYWYRQILGQKVEFLVSFYNNEISEKSEIFDDQFSVERPDGSNFTLKIRSTKLEDSAMYFCASRNPGHPSDQPQHFGDGTRLSIL.

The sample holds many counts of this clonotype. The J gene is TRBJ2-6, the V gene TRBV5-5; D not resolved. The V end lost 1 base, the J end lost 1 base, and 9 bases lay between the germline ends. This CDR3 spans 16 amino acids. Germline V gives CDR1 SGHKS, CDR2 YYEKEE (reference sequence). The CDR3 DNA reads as TGTGCCAGCAGCTTGTTCGCTGTTTCTGGGGCCAACGTCCTGACTTTC. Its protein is CASSLFAVSGANVLTF.

The CDR3 DNA is TGTGCCAGCAGCTCTACAGGGGCCCCCTACGAGCAGTACTTC. Residues: CASSSTGAPYEQYF. The V call is TRBV7-9, the J call TRBJ2-7; TRBD1 agrees at 7 bases. This CDR3 region has 14 residues. Germline loops: CDR1 SEHNR, CDR2 FQNEAQ (reference sequence). With 4 bases clipped from V and 2 bases from J, the junction kept 5 bases outside the gene matches.

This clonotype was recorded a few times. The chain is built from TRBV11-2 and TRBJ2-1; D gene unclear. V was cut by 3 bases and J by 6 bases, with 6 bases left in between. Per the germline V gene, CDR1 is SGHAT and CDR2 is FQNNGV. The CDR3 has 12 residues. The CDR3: CASSFSSNEQFF. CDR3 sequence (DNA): TGTGCCAGCAGCTTCTCTAGCAATGAGCAGTTCTTC. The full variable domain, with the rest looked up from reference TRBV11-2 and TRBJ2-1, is EAGVAQSPRYKIIEKRQSVAFWCNPISGHATLYWYQQILGQGPKLLIQFQNNGVVDDSQLPKDRFSAERLKGVDSTLKIQPAKLEDSAVYLCASSFSSNEQFFGPGTRLTVL.

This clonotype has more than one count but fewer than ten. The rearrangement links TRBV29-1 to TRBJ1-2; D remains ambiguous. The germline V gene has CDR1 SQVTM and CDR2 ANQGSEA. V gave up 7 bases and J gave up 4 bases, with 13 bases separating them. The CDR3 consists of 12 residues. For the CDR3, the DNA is TGCAGCGCCGCCCCGGATACCTATGGCTACACCTTC. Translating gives CSAAPDTYGYTF.

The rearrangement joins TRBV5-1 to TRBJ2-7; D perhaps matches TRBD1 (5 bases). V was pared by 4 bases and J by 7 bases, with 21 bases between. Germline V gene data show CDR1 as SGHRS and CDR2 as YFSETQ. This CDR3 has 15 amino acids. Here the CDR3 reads CASSPQGTALFEQYF. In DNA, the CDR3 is TGCGCCAGCAGCCCGCAGGGCACAGCCCTATTTGAGCAGTACTTC.